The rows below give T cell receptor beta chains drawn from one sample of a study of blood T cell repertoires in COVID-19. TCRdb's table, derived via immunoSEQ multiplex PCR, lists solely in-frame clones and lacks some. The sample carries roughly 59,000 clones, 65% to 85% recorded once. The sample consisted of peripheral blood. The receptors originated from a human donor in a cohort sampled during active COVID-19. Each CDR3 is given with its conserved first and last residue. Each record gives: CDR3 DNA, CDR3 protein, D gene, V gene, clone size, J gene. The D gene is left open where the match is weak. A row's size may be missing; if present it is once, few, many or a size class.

CDR3 DNA: TGTGCCAGCAGCACCCGACAGGGACCGTACTACTATGGCTACACCTTC
CDR3 protein: CASSTRQGPYYYGYTF
D gene: TRBD1
V gene: TRBV7-8
clone size: .
J gene: TRBJ1-2

CDR3 DNA: TGTGCCAGCAGCCCTAGGACAGCCGCGAGAACTGAAGCTTTCTTT
CDR3 protein: CASSPRTAARTEAFF
D gene: .
V gene: TRBV7-8
clone size: .
J gene: TRBJ1-1

CDR3 DNA: TGTGCCAGCAGTGAACCGGGACAGTACTCCTATGGCTACACCTTC
CDR3 protein: CASSEPGQYSYGYTF
D gene: TRBD1
V gene: TRBV25-1
clone size: .
J gene: TRBJ1-2

CDR3 DNA: TGTGCCAGCTCTGCTATGGGGCAGGGCTACACCTTC
CDR3 protein: CASSAMGQGYTF
D gene: .
V gene: TRBV11-2
clone size: .
J gene: TRBJ1-2

CDR3 DNA: TGTGCCAGCAGCCAAGGCAGCGGGAGCGCCGGGGAGCTGTTTTTT
CDR3 protein: CASSQGSGSAGELFF
D gene: TRBD2
V gene: TRBV4-2
clone size: .
J gene: TRBJ2-2

CDR3 DNA: TGTGCCAGCAGTGGGACAGGGGACCAGCCCCAGCATTTT
CDR3 protein: CASSGTGDQPQHF
D gene: TRBD1
V gene: TRBV12-3/TRBV12-4
clone size: once
J gene: TRBJ1-5

CDR3 DNA: TGTGCCAGCAGCGAAGGACTAGCGGGGGACAATGAGCAGTTCTTC
CDR3 protein: CASSEGLAGDNEQFF
D gene: TRBD2
V gene: TRBV4-2
clone size: few
J gene: TRBJ2-1

CDR3 DNA: TGCAGCGTTGAGGCAGGAACTGAAGCTTTCTTT
CDR3 protein: CSVEAGTEAFF
D gene: .
V gene: TRBV29-1
clone size: .
J gene: TRBJ1-1

CDR3 DNA: TGTGCCTGGAGTGTCACAAACACTGAAGCTTTCTTT
CDR3 protein: CAWSVTNTEAFF
D gene: .
V gene: TRBV30
clone size: .
J gene: TRBJ1-1

CDR3 DNA: TGTGCCAGCAGTGAACAGGGTCTCCCCGGGGAGCTGTTTTTT
CDR3 protein: CASSEQGLPGELFF
D gene: .
V gene: TRBV2
clone size: .
J gene: TRBJ2-2

CDR3 DNA: TGTGCCAGCAGCGTAACAGGGGGGGACTATGGCTACACCTTC
CDR3 protein: CASSVTGGDYGYTF
D gene: TRBD1
V gene: TRBV9
clone size: .
J gene: TRBJ1-2

CDR3 DNA: TGCGCCAGCAGCTTGGGCCCCGAGACTAGCGGAGATTACAATGAGCAGTTCTTC
CDR3 protein: CASSLGPETSGDYNEQFF
D gene: TRBD2
V gene: TRBV5-1
clone size: .
J gene: TRBJ2-1

CDR3 DNA: TGTGCCAGCAGTTTATCGTGGGGCTCCTATGGCTACACCTTC
CDR3 protein: CASSLSWGSYGYTF
D gene: .
V gene: TRBV27
clone size: .
J gene: TRBJ1-2

CDR3 DNA: TGCAGCGTTGCTCCGGGACTGTTATACGAGCAGTACTTC
CDR3 protein: CSVAPGLLYEQYF
D gene: .
V gene: TRBV29-1
clone size: once
J gene: TRBJ2-7